Listed here are 18 T cell receptor beta chains from one sample, sequenced in a study of blood T cell repertoires in COVID-19. TCRdb's copy holds only in-frame clones and misses some; the assay was immunoSEQ multiplex PCR. This sample has some 60,000 clones, with 90% found just once. The sequenced material came from peripheral blood. The receptors were sampled from a man in his fifties or sixties with acute or convalescent COVID-19.

V and J are TRBV30 and TRBJ1-1; the match to TRBD1 covers 8 bases. Germline CDR1 and CDR2: GTSNPN and SVGIG (reference sequence). V was pared by 1 base and J by 4 bases, with 5 bases of the junction left unmatched. The CDR3 length is 14 residues. CDR3 residues: CAWSADRGGTEAFF. The CDR3 region has the DNA TGTGCCTGGAGTGCTGACAGGGGAGGCACTGAAGCTTTCTTT.

The rearrangement joins TRBV4-1 to TRBJ1-1; D uncertain. V dropped 0 bases and J dropped 1 base, with 15 bases sitting between them. Germline loops: CDR1 MGHRA, CDR2 YSYEKL. The CDR3 is made up of 17 amino acids. The CDR3 is CASSQDWGGTPNTEAFF. CDR3 coding DNA: TGCGCCAGCAGCCAAGATTGGGGAGGAACCCCGAACACTGAAGCTTTCTTT.

V gene TRBV10-3 combines with J gene TRBJ1-1, with no clear D. V gave up 3 bases and J gave up 3 bases, with 8 bases separating them. Germline CDR1 reads ENHRY; CDR2 reads SYGVKD. The CDR3 is 13 amino acids. CDR3 nucleotide sequence: TGTGCCATCAGTGACTCGGGTTACACTGAAGCTTTCTTT. Residues: CAISDSGYTEAFF.

The chain recombines TRBV6-5 with TRBJ2-7; the match to TRBD1 covers 10 bases. The germline gives CDR1 MNHEY, CDR2 SVGAGI. CDR3 length: 13 residues. The V and J ends lost 10 bases and 2 bases, in that order; junction bases with no gene match: 5. The CDR3 DNA is TGTGCCACCTCGGGACAGGGGCCCTACGAGCAGTACTTC. This codes for CATSGQGPYEQYF.

V is TRBV4-1 and J is TRBJ2-3; TRBD2 aligns across 13 bases. Germline V gene data show CDR1 as MGHRA and CDR2 as YSYEKL. Trimming at V came to 1 base and at J to 3 bases, leaving 1 base not matched to a gene. This CDR3 comprises 16 residues. The CDR3 loop reads CASSQGTSGGTDTQYF. The CDR3 DNA is TGCGCCAGCAGCCAAGGGACTAGCGGGGGAACAGATACGCAGTATTTT.

The V gene is TRBV4-2, the J gene TRBJ2-4; no definite D call. The CDR3 extends over 14 amino acids. Trimming left V 0 bases short and J 11 bases short, with 14 bases between. Germline values: CDR1 LGHNA, CDR2 YNFKEQ. The CDR3 region is CASSQDPTRGFQYF. The CDR3 nucleotides are TGTGCCAGCAGCCAAGATCCAACGCGCGGATTTCAGTACTTC.

The rearrangement links TRBV30 to TRBJ1-4, with D possibly matching TRBD1 (6 bases). Germline CDR1 and CDR2: GTSNPN and SVGIG (reference sequence). The CDR3 extends over 15 amino acids. Trimming took 1 base from V and 0 from J, leaving 9 bases between them. The CDR3 DNA reads TGTGCCTGGAGTGACCGGACAGCAACTAATGAAAAACTGTTTTTT. It specifies CAWSDRTATNEKLFF.

This clone appeared a few times. The rearrangement uses TRBV7-6 and TRBJ2-2; TRBD1 might be the D (5 bases). The CDR3 runs 14 residues. The germline gives CDR1 SGHVS, CDR2 FNYEAQ. Between the trimmed V and J ends, which lost 3 bases and 1 base, there was a span of 6 bases. The CDR3 loop is CASSFRENTGELFF. In nucleotides, the CDR3 is TGTGCCAGCAGCTTCAGGGAGAACACCGGGGAGCTGTTTTTT.

This chain connects TRBV5-8 to TRBJ1-2; 7 nucleotides line up with TRBD1. Germline V lookup: CDR1 SGHTS, CDR2 YDEGEE. The V segment lost 0 bases and the J segment 8 bases; nucleotides outside the gene matches: 7. The CDR3 contains 14 residues. CDR3 amino acids: CASSLETGWKGYTF. The CDR3 DNA reads as TGTGCCAGCAGCTTGGAGACAGGGTGGAAAGGCTACACCTTC.

V and J are TRBV2 and TRBJ1-2; no reliable D call. This CDR3 is 17 amino acids long. The germline V gene encodes CDR1 SNHLY and CDR2 FYNNEI. V was pared by 4 bases and J by 2 bases, with 20 bases between. The CDR3 DNA is TGTGCCAGCAGTGGCCTCGGAGGACCCCGATCGAACTATGGCTACACCTTC. Translated: CASSGLGGPRSNYGYTF.

The chain employs TRBV5-1 and TRBJ1-1; no clear D. The CDR3 covers 13 residues. Germline V gene data show CDR1 as SGHRS and CDR2 as YFSETQ. V was cut by 4 bases and J by 8 bases, with 15 bases left in between. The CDR3 is CASSLNRVEEAFF. Here the CDR3 DNA reads TGCGCCAGCAGCCTAAACCGGGTCGAAGAAGCTTTCTTT.

V and J are TRBV7-2 and TRBJ2-1; no reliable D call. CDR1 SGHTA and CDR2 FQGNSA come from the germline V gene. The CDR3 sequence is 16 residues long. V was trimmed by 6 bases and J by 0 bases, leaving 15 bases between them. The CDR3 sequence: CASRSFAASSYNEQFF. DNA of the CDR3: TGTGCCAGCAGGAGTTTCGCGGCGAGCTCCTACAATGAGCAGTTCTTC. The variable domain in full, with the rest retrieved from reference TRBV7-2 and TRBJ2-1, is GAGVSQSPSNKVTEKGKDVELRCDPISGHTALYWYRQSLGQGLEFLIYFQGNSAPDKSGLPSDRFSAERTGGSVSTLTIQRTQQEDSAVYLCASRSFAASSYNEQFFGPGTRLTVL.

The chain carries TRBV11-2 and TRBJ1-4, with TRBD1 matching 7 bases. This CDR3 comprises 15 residues. Germline CDR1 SGHAT, CDR2 FQNNGV. V gave up 1 base and J gave up 8 bases; unmatched junction bases: 7. The CDR3 is CASSLVGTDFEKLFF. CDR3 nucleotide sequence: TGTGCCAGCAGCTTAGTAGGGACAGACTTCGAAAAACTGTTTTTT.

V usage is TRBV30 and J usage is TRBJ2-3; a weak D match, TRBD1 (6 bases). Germline assignment: CDR1 GTSNPN and CDR2 SVGIG (reference sequence). The CDR3 length is 18 residues. Trimming pared 4 bases from V and 3 bases from J, leaving 26 bases between. CDR3 sequence: CAWTLGAGVRFSTDTQYF. The CDR3 nucleotides read TGTGCCTGGACCCTAGGGGCAGGGGTTAGATTTTCTACAGATACGCAGTATTTT.

The chain uses TRBV24-1 and TRBJ1-2, with D possibly matching TRBD1 (5 bases). Germline-derived CDR1 and CDR2 are KGHDR and SFDVKD. CDR3 size: 15 residues. V lost 0 bases, J lost 5 bases, and 12 bases lay in between. The CDR3 region is CATSDLLGSGYGYTF. Here the CDR3 DNA reads TGTGCCACCAGTGATTTGCTTGGGTCAGGGTATGGCTACACCTTC.

This chain's CDR3 is CATSDRGTGDNEQFF. The CDR3 DNA sequence: TGTGCCACCAGTGACCGGGGGACAGGGGACAATGAGCAGTTCTTC. The chain combines TRBV24-1 with TRBJ2-1, with TRBD1 matching over 10 bases. V shed 4 bases, J shed 5 bases, and the junction held 4 bases outside the gene matches. Germline CDR1 KGHDR, CDR2 SFDVKD. The CDR3 covers 15 residues.

This chain uses TRBV6-2 or TRBV6-3 with TRBJ1-5; D is undetermined. Deletions cut 2 bases from V and 6 bases from J, with 8 bases between. This CDR3 contains 13 residues. Germline-derived CDR1 and CDR2 are MNHEY and SVGEGT. The DNA of the CDR3 is TGTGCCAGCAGTTACGGGCCCGTTCAGCCCCAGCATTTT. It specifies CASSYGPVQPQHF.

The chain has TRBV2 and TRBJ1-2; the D gene is possibly TRBD1 (5 bases). This CDR3 is built from 15 residues. The germline V gene has CDR1 SNHLY and CDR2 FYNNEI. V lost 4 bases and J 8 bases, leaving 20 bases between the germline ends. CDR3 coding DNA: TGTGCCAGCAGTGGACGACAGTATGCGACTAGAGGCTACACCTTC. Translation: CASSGRQYATRGYTF.